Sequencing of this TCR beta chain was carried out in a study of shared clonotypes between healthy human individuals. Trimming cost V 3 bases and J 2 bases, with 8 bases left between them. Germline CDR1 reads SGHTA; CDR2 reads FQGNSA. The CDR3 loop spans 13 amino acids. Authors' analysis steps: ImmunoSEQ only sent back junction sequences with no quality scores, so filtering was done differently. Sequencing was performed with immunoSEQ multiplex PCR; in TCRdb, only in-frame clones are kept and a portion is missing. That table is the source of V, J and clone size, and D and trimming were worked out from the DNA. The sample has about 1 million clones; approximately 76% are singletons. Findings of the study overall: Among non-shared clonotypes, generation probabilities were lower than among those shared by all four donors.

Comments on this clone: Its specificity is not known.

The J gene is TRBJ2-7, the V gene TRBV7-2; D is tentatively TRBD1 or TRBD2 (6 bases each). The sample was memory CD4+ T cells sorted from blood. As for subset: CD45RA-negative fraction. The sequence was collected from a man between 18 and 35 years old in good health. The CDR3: CASSFGGPYEQYF. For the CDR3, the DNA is TGTGCCAGCAGCTTTGGGGGGCCCTACGAGCAGTACTTC.